These 2 T cell receptor beta chains originate from one sample sequenced in a study of cytotoxic CD8 clonotypes in ibrutinib-treated CLL (dated by TCRdb to about 2021). Library preparation used the immunoSEQ multiplex PCR assay. The clones in this table, taken by TCRdb from immuneACCESS, are in-frame only. Not every clone is retained; where verified, under half of the shortfall comes from an unresolved V gene, and the cause of the rest is unknown. The sample contains about 150,000 clones, about 80% of them found a single time. Jointly, the top ten make up roughly 13% of the sample. The time point label for this specimen denotes: more than 10 months on ibrutinib. The starting material was PBMCs, obtained after 12 months of ibrutinib treatment. The receptor set was obtained from a human donor with chronic lymphocytic leukemia.

This clone was observed a handful of times. The J gene is TRBJ2-1, the V gene TRBV25-1; 8 bases line up with TRBD1. Germline V lookup: CDR1 MGHDK, CDR2 SYGVNS. V trimming: 8 bases; J trimming: 5 bases; junction bases outside the gene matches: 5. The CDR3 has 13 residues. CDR3 nucleotides: TGTGCCAGCGAGACAGGGGTTCACAATGAGCAGTTCTTC. It encodes CASETGVHNEQFF.

V is TRBV9 and J is TRBJ2-5; unclear D gene. The V and J ends lost 0 bases and 5 bases respectively, with 11 bases between them. The germline V gene encodes CDR1 SGDLS and CDR2 YYNGEE. The CDR3 totals 14 residues. CDR3 sequence (DNA): TGTGCCAGCAGCGTAGCTCCCTTTAGGGAGACCCAGTACTTC. Translation gives CASSVAPFRETQYF.